The 8 T cell receptor beta chains given below trace back to one sample, sequenced in a study of CD8+CD57+ T cells in acquired aplastic anemia. It was genomic DNA that served as the template for profiling TCR beta VDJ and CDR3. Each CDR3 protein is one row after TCRdb ran MiXCR on the reads. The repertoire has 150,000 to 200,000 distinct CDR3 sequences, about 60% of them found once; the top ten carry under 55%. All sequencing subjects had displayed CD8+CD57+ cell expansion on flow cytometry. The sample consisted of sorted CD4+, CD8+, or CD8+CD57+ T cells (not recorded which) from PBMCs. Receptors were obtained from a human donor with aplastic anemia.

This clonotype was seen a few times. This chain links TRBV4-1 with TRBJ1-1, with D hard to call. CDR1 MGHRA and CDR2 YSYEKL come from the germline V gene. The CDR3 covers 14 residues. V was shortened by 2 bases and J by 1 base, with 8 bases between the two germline ends. The CDR3 sequence: CASSQIVGNTEAFF. The CDR3 coding sequence is TGCGCCAGCAGCCAAATTGTGGGGAACACTGAAGCTTTCTTT.

This clonotype showed up many times. The chain recombines TRBV11-2 with TRBJ2-1; no firm D call. The germline V gene has CDR1 SGHAT and CDR2 FQNNGV. The V end lost 0 bases, the J end lost 4 bases, and 10 bases lay between the germline ends. This CDR3 spans 15 amino acids. The CDR3 loop reads CASSLDVTAYNEQFF. Written as DNA, the CDR3 is TGTGCCAGCAGCTTAGATGTGACGGCGTACAATGAGCAGTTCTTC.

This clonotype has only a few counts. A much larger clonotype is one base distant, so this may be a read error. The rearrangement links TRBV4-1 to TRBJ1-1, with D unclear. The CDR3 covers 13 residues. Per the germline V gene, CDR1 is MGHRA and CDR2 is YSYEKL. The CDR3 spells CASSWREHTEASF. As DNA, the CDR3 is TGCGCCAGCAGCTGGCGGGAACACACTGAAGCTTCCTTT.

This clonotype showed up many times. The gene calls are TRBV10-3 and TRBJ2-1, with D possibly being TRBD2 (5 bases). The V end was cut by 6 bases, the J end by 4 bases, with 10 bases between. The CDR3 covers 13 residues. CDR1 is ENHRY, CDR2 SYGVKD, per germline. The CDR3 nucleotides read TGTGCCATCAGCCACAGCGGTTACAATGAGCAGTTCTTC. Protein sequence: CAISHSGYNEQFF.

This clonotype has a count of ten or more. The J gene is TRBJ2-7, the V gene TRBV5-6; no firm D call. V was cut by 0 bases and J by 2 bases, with 6 bases left in between. The CDR3 is 13 residues long. Looked up from germline, CDR1 is SGHDT and CDR2 is YYEEEE. The CDR3 region has the DNA TGTGCCAGCAGCTTGGATAACCCCTACGAGCAGTACTTC. This gives the protein CASSLDNPYEQYF.

The count of this clonotype is one. The CDR3 does not close with the conserved phenylalanine or tryptophan, likely indicating a read error. The chain is built from TRBV15 and TRBJ2-7, with 11 bases fitting TRBD1. CDR3 length equals 15 residues. The germline V gene has CDR1 LNHNV and CDR2 YYDKDF (reference sequence). CDR3 bases: TGCGCCACCAGCAGGGGGACAGGGGGTATTCACGAGCAGTACCTC. Translating gives CATSRGTGGIHEQYL.

This chain links TRBV30 with TRBJ1-3; 7 nucleotides match TRBD1. Germline trimming cut 2 bases from V and 0 bases from J; bases unmatched to any gene: 4. CDR1 and CDR2 from the germline V gene are GTSNPN and SVGIG (reference sequence). This CDR3 comprises 15 residues. The DNA of the CDR3 is TGTGCCTGGAGTTTTGGGACAGACTCTGGAAACACCATATATTTT. Amino acid sequence: CAWSFGTDSGNTIYF.

This clonotype was recorded at least ten times. The chain combines TRBV19 with TRBJ1-1, with D uncertain. Trimming took off 3 bases at V and 6 bases at J, with 8 bases between the two ends. CDR1 LNHDA and CDR2 SQIVND come from the germline V gene (reference sequence). The length of the CDR3 is 12 residues. The CDR3 here is CASSMGAAEAFF. The CDR3 region has the DNA TGTGCCAGTAGTATGGGCGCCGCTGAAGCTTTCTTT. Full variable domain (remainder filled in from reference TRBV19 and TRBJ1-1): DGGITQSPKYLFRKEGQNVTLSCEQNLNHDAMYWYRQDPGQGLRLIYYSQIVNDFQKGDIAEGYSVSREKKESFPLTVTSAQKNPTAFYLCASSMGAAEAFFGQGTRLTVV.